This T cell receptor beta chain comes out of a study of T cell responses to AZD1222 COVID-19 vaccine. Overall study results and limits: A reported finding is that nearly half of spike-specific TCRs target unmutated variant regions. Baseline serology detected seropositivity in only six AZD1222 recipients. Following two doses of AZD1222, Spike-specific TCR breadth and depth rose. The donors showed a predominance of white British ancestry and of females, with possible underestimation of clonal diversity.

A note on this clone: The antigen remains unidentified.

The V gene end was trimmed by 0 bases and the J gene end by 10 bases; junction bases not matched to a gene: 2. Germline V lookup: CDR1 SNHLY, CDR2 FYNNEI. The CDR3 has 13 amino acids. Assay: immunoSEQ multiplex PCR; the TCRdb copy retains only in-frame clones and omits some. Counted here are 200,000 or so clones, 85% to 90% occurring once; the ten biggest clones make up roughly 6%. The sample here was peripheral blood, taken on day 0 of AZD1222 vaccination. The gene calls are TRBV2 and TRBJ2-1, with 8 bases fitting TRBD2. This receptor was taken from an adult in good health. CDR3 amino acids: CASSEALAGEQFF. The CDR3 DNA reads as TGTGCCAGCAGTGAAGCGCTAGCGGGCGAGCAGTTCTTC.